The rows below give T cell receptor beta chains drawn from one sample of a study of T cells in pancreatic ductal adenocarcinoma. This table comes from immunoSEQ multiplex PCR, and its TCRdb copy is limited to in-frame clones, with some not included. The table lists about 12,000 clones, 75% to 90% of them singletons, with about 17% in the top ten. The sample comprised PBMCs. The receptors were gathered from a human donor with pancreatic ductal adenocarcinoma. Both conserved end residues are trimmed from each CDR3. Size is omitted from some rows. Given values are once, few, many or a class for expanded clones.

clone size,J gene,V gene,CDR3 protein
-,TRBJ2-2,TRBV11-2,ASSLITGFKGELF
-,TRBJ2-5,TRBV5-1,ASSLKGEGETQY
-,TRBJ1-5,TRBV6-1,ASSDQYSNQPQH
-,TRBJ2-7,TRBV5-1,ASSLGNSGTGDKQY
-,TRBJ2-1,TRBV2,ASSGAGNEQF
-,TRBJ2-7,TRBV7-9,ASSLGQESTYEQY
few,TRBJ2-5,TRBV5-4,ASSLNRGLGETQY
-,TRBJ1-2,TRBV7-2,ASSRDSQGGYT
-,TRBJ2-1,TRBV11-3,ASSLGGTGGNNEQF
once,TRBJ1-3,TRBV29-1,SVVRRSSGNTIY
-,TRBJ2-1,TRBV28,ASSFSLAAHNEQF
-,TRBJ2-5,TRBV11-2,ASSLRADVLLATQY
-,TRBJ1-6,TRBV18,ASSISPGDRNSPLH
-,TRBJ2-1,TRBV2,ASSDRAGGSDEQF
-,TRBJ1-3,TRBV5-1,ASSPGTSGNTIY
-,TRBJ1-3,TRBV5-1,ASSSRDRDSGNTIY
-,TRBJ2-1,TRBV12-5,ASALIAGGYNEQF
-,TRBJ1-2,TRBV6-1,ASSDAQHYGYT
-,TRBJ2-1,TRBV6-5,ASSYPYGGQHNEQF
-,TRBJ2-3,TRBV28,ASSPPRGPDTQY
-,TRBJ1-3,TRBV18,ASSRNRGPEISGNTIY
-,TRBJ2-5,TRBV5-8,ASSLGGQVSVRTQY
-,TRBJ2-2,TRBV19,ASSRRTSGNSGELF
-,TRBJ1-1,TRBV29-1,SVDQGMNTEAF
-,TRBJ2-3,TRBV6-1,ASSASTDTQY
once,TRBJ1-2,TRBV7-2,ASSPRTEHRRGYT
-,TRBJ1-1,TRBV6-1,ASSAGGQGARTEAF
-,TRBJ2-7,TRBV5-1,ASSLNYEQY
-,TRBJ2-7,TRBV7-9,ASSLGTGWNDEQY
-,TRBJ1-5,TRBV6-6,ASGILGDSNQPQH